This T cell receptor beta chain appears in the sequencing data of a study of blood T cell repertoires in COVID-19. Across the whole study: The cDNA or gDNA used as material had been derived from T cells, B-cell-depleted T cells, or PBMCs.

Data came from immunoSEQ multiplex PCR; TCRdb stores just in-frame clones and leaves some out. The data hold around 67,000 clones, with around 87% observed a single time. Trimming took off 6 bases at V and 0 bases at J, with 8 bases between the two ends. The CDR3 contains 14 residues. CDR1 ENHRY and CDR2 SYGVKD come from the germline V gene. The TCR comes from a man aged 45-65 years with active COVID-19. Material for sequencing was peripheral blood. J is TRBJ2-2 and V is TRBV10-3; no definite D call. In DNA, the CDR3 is TGTGCCATCAGGGAGCATTCGAACACCGGGGAGCTGTTTTTT. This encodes CAIREHSNTGELFF.